These T cell receptor beta chains were read from a single sample in a study of cytomegalovirus exposure and HLA in healthy donors. This table comes from immunoSEQ multiplex PCR, and its TCRdb copy is limited to in-frame clones, with some not included. The table lists hundreds of thousands of clones, 80% to 90% of them singletons. Sequenced: PBMCs. These receptors were taken from a young man in good health and CMV-seronegative. Each CDR3 is given with its conserved first and last residue. A D gene is named only where the DNA matches it firmly. Not all rows give a size; the values are once, few, many and, for expanded clones, a class.

d_gene: TRBD2
abundance: .
v_gene: TRBV5-1
j_gene: TRBJ2-3
CDR3nt: TGCGCCAGCAGCTTATCCGGGACTAGCGGCACATATGGAAGCACAGATACGCAGTATTTT
CDR3aa: CASSLSGTSGTYGSTDTQYF

d_gene: .
abundance: .
v_gene: TRBV7-6
j_gene: TRBJ2-3
CDR3nt: TGTGCCAGCAGCCCGAGCGCCGGATCCACAGATACGCAGTATTTT
CDR3aa: CASSPSAGSTDTQYF

d_gene: .
abundance: .
v_gene: TRBV18
j_gene: TRBJ1-1
CDR3nt: TGTGCCAGCTCACCAACCTCAGAGAACACTGAAGCTTTCTTT
CDR3aa: CASSPTSENTEAFF

d_gene: TRBD1
abundance: .
v_gene: TRBV2
j_gene: TRBJ2-1
CDR3nt: TGTGCCAGCAGTGTCGACAGGGGTGAATACAATGAGCAGTTCTTC
CDR3aa: CASSVDRGEYNEQFF

d_gene: .
abundance: few
v_gene: TRBV7-2
j_gene: TRBJ1-2
CDR3nt: TGTGCCAGCACACCAATAATGGACAGCCCATATGGCTACACCTTC
CDR3aa: CASTPIMDSPYGYTF

d_gene: TRBD1
abundance: .
v_gene: TRBV5-1
j_gene: TRBJ2-3
CDR3nt: TGCGCCAGCAGCTTGCGAAGGACAGGAGCTAGCACAGATACGCAGTATTTT
CDR3aa: CASSLRRTGASTDTQYF

d_gene: TRBD1
abundance: .
v_gene: TRBV10-3
j_gene: TRBJ2-3
CDR3nt: TGTGCCATCAGCCTAACAGGGGGGGATACGCAGTATTTT
CDR3aa: CAISLTGGDTQYF

d_gene: .
abundance: .
v_gene: TRBV5-1
j_gene: TRBJ1-1
CDR3nt: TGCGCCAGCAGCCCCGACCCCACAGGGCCTGAAGCTTTCTTT
CDR3aa: CASSPDPTGPEAFF

d_gene: .
abundance: .
v_gene: TRBV5-8
j_gene: TRBJ1-4
CDR3nt: TGTGCCAGCCGGGGGACGTTTTTT
CDR3aa: CASRGTFF

d_gene: .
abundance: .
v_gene: TRBV4-3
j_gene: TRBJ1-2
CDR3nt: TGCGCCAGCAGCCCGCAAGTGGCCAGGGAGGGTGGCTACACCTTC
CDR3aa: CASSPQVAREGGYTF

d_gene: .
abundance: .
v_gene: TRBV4-3
j_gene: TRBJ2-7
CDR3nt: TGCGCCAGCAGCCTGTCGTCTAGCAGCCATGGGTACGCCGAGCAGTACTTC
CDR3aa: CASSLSSSSHGYAEQYF

d_gene: .
abundance: .
v_gene: TRBV5-4
j_gene: TRBJ2-3
CDR3nt: TGTGCCAGCAGCTTGGCCTTCGGCGGAAACACAGATACGCAGTATTTT
CDR3aa: CASSLAFGGNTDTQYF

d_gene: .
abundance: .
v_gene: TRBV7-8
j_gene: TRBJ2-7
CDR3nt: TGTGCCAGCAGCTTAGATCGGACACTATACGAGCAGTACTTC
CDR3aa: CASSLDRTLYEQYF

d_gene: .
abundance: .
v_gene: TRBV9
j_gene: TRBJ1-3
CDR3nt: TGTGCCAGCAGCAAGGGACACTCTGGAAACACCATATATTTT
CDR3aa: CASSKGHSGNTIYF

d_gene: TRBD2
abundance: .
v_gene: TRBV19
j_gene: TRBJ2-7
CDR3nt: TGTGCCAGTAGTCACCCGGGACTAGGCCCCTACGAGCAGTACTTC
CDR3aa: CASSHPGLGPYEQYF

d_gene: .
abundance: .
v_gene: TRBV2
j_gene: TRBJ2-7
CDR3nt: TGTGCCAGCATCGGGGACACGAGCTCCTACGAGCAGTACTTC
CDR3aa: CASIGDTSSYEQYF

d_gene: .
abundance: once
v_gene: TRBV28
j_gene: TRBJ1-5
CDR3nt: TGTGCCAGCAGTTTACTGCGGGCGGGGAATCAGCCCCAGCATTTT
CDR3aa: CASSLLRAGNQPQHF

d_gene: .
abundance: few
v_gene: TRBV19
j_gene: TRBJ1-2
CDR3nt: TGTGCCAGTTCAGAACGGGGAGGGAAGGGAAACTATGGCTACACCTTC
CDR3aa: CASSERGGKGNYGYTF

d_gene: .
abundance: .
v_gene: TRBV5-1
j_gene: TRBJ1-3
CDR3nt: TGCGCCAGCGGAAAAGACTCATACTCTGGAAACACCATATATTTT
CDR3aa: CASGKDSYSGNTIYF

d_gene: .
abundance: .
v_gene: TRBV4-3
j_gene: TRBJ1-2
CDR3nt: TGCGCCAGCAGCCAAGATGGGGCCTATGGCTACACCTTC
CDR3aa: CASSQDGAYGYTF

d_gene: TRBD1
abundance: .
v_gene: TRBV29-1
j_gene: TRBJ2-1
CDR3nt: TGCAGCGCCATGAGGGGACAGGGTGTGTTCTTC
CDR3aa: CSAMRGQGVFF

d_gene: TRBD2
abundance: .
v_gene: TRBV28
j_gene: TRBJ2-3
CDR3nt: TGTGCCAGCATCCTAGCGGGGTTCACAGATACGCAGTATTTT
CDR3aa: CASILAGFTDTQYF

d_gene: .
abundance: .
v_gene: TRBV4-1
j_gene: TRBJ2-7
CDR3nt: TGCGCCAGCAGCCAAGGACAGGACCAGGGATACGAGCAGTACTTC
CDR3aa: CASSQGQDQGYEQYF